Each of the 11 T cell receptor beta chains below was sequenced from the same sample in a study of PD-1 blockade in classical Hodgkin lymphoma (dated by TCRdb to the early 2020s). This specimen's time point label, per the study, means: cycle 4 day 1 (C4D1), after around six weeks of nivolumab. Every trial patient had relapsed following autologous stem cell transplantation, and prior brentuximab vedotin exposure was what differed among cohorts A, B and C. The library was built by means of the immunoSEQ multiplex PCR assay. The table comes from immuneACCESS by way of TCRdb, which keeps in-frame sequences with V and J called. Part of the clones is missing from these tables; in studies checked, under half for an unresolved V gene and the rest for unknown reasons. In all, the sample holds tens of thousands of clones, and about four fifths of those were seen once. About a sixth of the sample goes to the ten largest clones.

The sequenced sample was peripheral blood mononuclear cells (PBMCs), obtained before the fourth cycle of nivolumab. All receptors derive from a human donor with classical Hodgkin lymphoma.

This chain connects TRBV28 to TRBJ1-4; TRBD1 matches 9 bases. This CDR3 is 14 amino acids long. The ends lost 4 bases at V and 7 bases at J; junction bases unmatched: 4. Per germline, CDR1 MDHEN and CDR2 SYDVKM. CDR3 DNA sequence: TGTGCCAGCAGTTCGGGACAGGGAGGTGAAAAACTGTTTTTT. As protein: CASSSGQGGEKLFF.

The V gene is TRBV29-1, the J gene TRBJ2-1; weak D call: TRBD2 (6 bases). This CDR3 region has 14 residues. V gave up 6 bases and J gave up 2 bases, with 14 bases separating them. The germline gives CDR1 SQVTM, CDR2 ANQGSEA. The DNA of the CDR3 is TGCAGCGTGGGAGGATCTCCTGCCTACAATGAGCAGTTCTTC. Translated, it gives CSVGGSPAYNEQFF.

CDR3 sequence reads: CASSTRTSGGAGELFF. The DNA for the CDR3 is TGCGCCAGCAGCACCCGGACTAGCGGGGGGGCCGGGGAGCTGTTTTTT. The V gene is TRBV4-1, the J gene TRBJ2-2; 15 nucleotides agree with TRBD2. Germline-derived CDR1 and CDR2 are MGHRA and YSYEKL. This CDR3 region has 16 residues. V lost 5 bases and J lost 6; bases outside the gene matches: 4.

The chain links TRBV7-7 to TRBJ2-7; TRBD2 is a possible D gene (5 bases). Trimming cost V 5 bases and J 6 bases, with 8 bases left between them. CDR3 size: 11 residues. Germline lookup yields CDR1 SSHAT and CDR2 FNYEAQ (reference sequence). As DNA, the CDR3 is TGTGCCAGCAGCGGCCGGGGCGAGCAGTACGTC. This sequence encodes CASSGRGEQYV.

The chain uses TRBV6-6 and TRBJ1-5; D uncertain. V was cut by 1 base and J by 6 bases, with 4 bases left in between. The CDR3 runs 12 residues. In germline, CDR1 is MNHNY, CDR2 SVGAGI (reference sequence). The CDR3 here is CASSYLSQPQHF. The CDR3, as DNA: TGTGCCAGCAGTTACTTGAGTCAGCCCCAGCATTTT.

This clone was seen more than once but under ten times. The chain combines TRBV7-9 with TRBJ2-7; TRBD2 matches at 8 bases. J gave up 5 bases and V 3 bases, and 3 bases lay outside the gene matches. The CDR3 loop spans 13 amino acids. The germline gives CDR1 SEHNR, CDR2 FQNEAQ (reference sequence). DNA of the CDR3: TGTGCCAGCAGCTTTAGCGGGGTGAACGAGCAGTACGTC. Its translation: CASSFSGVNEQYV.

This chain links TRBV27 with TRBJ1-4, with TRBD1 matching over 8 bases. This CDR3 is 14 amino acids long. Germline assignment: CDR1 MNHEY and CDR2 SMNVEV (reference sequence). Trimming cost V 5 bases and J 8 bases; bases outside gene matches: 7. In DNA form, the CDR3 reads TGTGCCAGCAGTGACACAGGGGGTGGAGAAAAACTGTTTTTT. Residues: CASSDTGGGEKLFF. The variable domain in full, completed from reference TRBV27 and TRBJ1-4, reads EAQVTQNPRYLITVTGKKLTVTCSQNMNHEYMSWYRQDPGLGLRQIYYSMNVEVTDKGDVPEGYKVSRKEKRNFPLILESPSPNQTSLYFCASSDTGGGEKLFFGSGTQLSVL.

This chain joins TRBV28 and TRBJ1-1, with TRBD1 matching 8 bases. Germline CDR1 and CDR2: MDHEN and SYDVKM. V shed 5 bases and J 8 bases; nucleotides not matched to a gene: 7. The CDR3 runs 13 residues. In DNA form, the CDR3 reads TGTGCCAGCAGTCCAGGACAGGGTGGAGAAGCTTTCTTT. This translates into CASSPGQGGEAFF.

This clone has a single count. The CDR3 nucleotides read TGTGCCTGGAGCCCCGCGGGCTATGGCTACACCTTC. It is translated as CAWSPAGYGYTF. The V and J genes are TRBV30 and TRBJ1-2; D not certain. The V end lost 3 bases, the J end lost 4 bases, and 9 bases lay between the germline ends. The length of the CDR3 is 12 residues. Germline V lookup: CDR1 GTSNPN, CDR2 SVGIG (reference sequence).

The chain uses TRBV7-2 and TRBJ2-3; maybe TRBD2 (6 bases). Per germline, CDR1 SGHTA and CDR2 FQGNSA. The CDR3 consists of 17 residues. The V end was cut by 5 bases, the J end by 4 bases, with 22 bases between. The CDR3, as DNA: TGTGCCAGCAGCCCCCATCGTCGGACTACAGGAGCAGATACGCAGTATTTT. This sequence encodes CASSPHRRTTGADTQYF.

The chain recombines TRBV7-9 with TRBJ1-2; D perhaps matches TRBD1 (5 bases). The V gene's germline CDR1 is SEHNR and CDR2 FQNEAQ (reference sequence). V lost 1 base and J lost 4, with 13 bases in between. The CDR3 sequence is 15 residues long. The CDR3 reads CASSLDRGVFYGYTF. The CDR3 DNA follows: TGTGCCAGCAGCTTAGACCGGGGGGTGTTCTATGGCTACACCTTC.